The clone carrying this T cell receptor (beta chain) was counted a few times. The entry originates in a study of blood T cell repertoires in COVID-19. About the study: Both acute and convalescent COVID-19 samples were obtained from the United States, Italy and Spain. T cells, B-cell-depleted T cells, or PBMCs supplied cDNA or gDNA.

Per the original methods: Counts of nucleated cells, estimated from reference gene primer amplification, were obtained. The table came from immunoSEQ multiplex PCR; TCRdb's copy has only in-frame clones and leaves some out. For V, J and clone size, that table is used; D and trimming come from the DNA. Of around 30,000 clones listed, more than 75% are singletons. The CDR3 extends over 15 amino acids. Sequenced: peripheral blood. This TCR derives from a man aged 55 to 69 with active COVID-19. The chain couples TRBV1 to TRBJ2-7; the DNA was not compared with TRBD2, the D call given in the table. TRBV1 is labeled a pseudogene. This chain's CDR3 is CTGTPGLAVSYEQYF. CDR3 DNA sequence: TGCACCGGGACCCCGGGACTAGCGGTGTCCTACGAGCAGTACTTC.